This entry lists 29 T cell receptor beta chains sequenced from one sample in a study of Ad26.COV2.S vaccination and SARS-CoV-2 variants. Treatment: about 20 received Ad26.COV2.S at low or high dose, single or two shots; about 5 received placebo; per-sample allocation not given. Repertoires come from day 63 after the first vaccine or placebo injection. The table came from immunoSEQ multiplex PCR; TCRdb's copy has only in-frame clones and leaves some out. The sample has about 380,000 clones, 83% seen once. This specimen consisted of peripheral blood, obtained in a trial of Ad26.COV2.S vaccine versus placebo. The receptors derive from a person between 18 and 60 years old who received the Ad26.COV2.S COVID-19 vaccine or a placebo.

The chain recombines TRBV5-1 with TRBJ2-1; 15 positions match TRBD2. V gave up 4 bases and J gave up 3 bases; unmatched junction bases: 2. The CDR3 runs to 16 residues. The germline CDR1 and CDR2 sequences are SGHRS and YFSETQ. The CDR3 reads CASSTGLAGGYNEQFF. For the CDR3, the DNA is TGCGCCAGCAGCACGGGACTAGCGGGAGGCTACAATGAGCAGTTCTTC.

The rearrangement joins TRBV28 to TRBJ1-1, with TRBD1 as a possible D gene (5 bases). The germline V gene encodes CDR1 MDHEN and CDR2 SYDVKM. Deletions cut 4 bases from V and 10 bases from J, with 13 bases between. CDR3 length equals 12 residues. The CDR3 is CASSSSARGAFF. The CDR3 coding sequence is TGTGCCAGCAGTTCCTCCGCTAGGGGAGCTTTCTTT. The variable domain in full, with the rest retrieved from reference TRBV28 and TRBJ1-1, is DVKVTQSSRYLVKRTGEKVFLECVQDMDHENMFWYRQDPGLGLRLIYFSYDVKMKEKGDIPEGYSVSREKKERFSLILESASTNQTSMYLCASSSSARGAFFGQGTRLTVV.

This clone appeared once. CDR3 in DNA: TGCGCCAGCGCCACTACCAGGAGGCCCGGGGAGCTGTTTTTT. It is translated as CASATTRRPGELFF. The V gene is TRBV5-1, the J gene TRBJ2-2; D is perhaps TRBD2 (5 bases). The V gene's germline CDR1 is SGHRS and CDR2 YFSETQ. The CDR3 extends over 14 amino acids. The V gene lost 7 bases and the J gene lost 6 bases, with 16 bases spanning the gap.

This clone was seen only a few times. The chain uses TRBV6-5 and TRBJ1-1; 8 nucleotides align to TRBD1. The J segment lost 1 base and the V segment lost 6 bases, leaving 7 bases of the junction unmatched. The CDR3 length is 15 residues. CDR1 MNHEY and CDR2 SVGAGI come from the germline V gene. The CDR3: CASSRDRLPNTEAFF. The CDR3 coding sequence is TGTGCCAGCAGCAGGGACAGGCTGCCGAACACTGAAGCTTTCTTT.

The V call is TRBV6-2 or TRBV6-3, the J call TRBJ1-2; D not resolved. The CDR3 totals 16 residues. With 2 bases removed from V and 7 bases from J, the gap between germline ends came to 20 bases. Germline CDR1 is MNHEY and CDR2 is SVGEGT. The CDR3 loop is CASSYVRAQAFVGYTF. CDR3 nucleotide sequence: TGTGCCAGCAGTTACGTCCGGGCACAAGCTTTTGTTGGCTACACCTTC.

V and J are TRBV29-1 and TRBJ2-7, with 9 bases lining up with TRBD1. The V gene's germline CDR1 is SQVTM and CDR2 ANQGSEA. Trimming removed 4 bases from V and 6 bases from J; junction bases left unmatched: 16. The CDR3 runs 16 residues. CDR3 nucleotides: TGCAGCGTTGCTGGTCGTCGGGGACAGGGATTGGGCGAGCAGTACTTC. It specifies CSVAGRRGQGLGEQYF.

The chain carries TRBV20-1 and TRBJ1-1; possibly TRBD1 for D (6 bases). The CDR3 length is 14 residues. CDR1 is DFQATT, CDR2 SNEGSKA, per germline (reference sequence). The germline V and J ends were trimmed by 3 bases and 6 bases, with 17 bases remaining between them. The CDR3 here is CSASQGSRAPEAFF. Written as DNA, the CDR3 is TGCAGTGCTAGTCAGGGGTCGCGGGCACCTGAAGCTTTCTTT.

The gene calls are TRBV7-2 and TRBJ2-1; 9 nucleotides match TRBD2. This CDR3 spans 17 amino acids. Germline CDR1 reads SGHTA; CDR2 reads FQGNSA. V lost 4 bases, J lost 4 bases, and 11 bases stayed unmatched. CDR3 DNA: TGTGCCAGCAGCTCCCCCAGTTTCGCGGGAGGGTACAATGAGCAGTTCTTC. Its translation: CASSSPSFAGGYNEQFF.

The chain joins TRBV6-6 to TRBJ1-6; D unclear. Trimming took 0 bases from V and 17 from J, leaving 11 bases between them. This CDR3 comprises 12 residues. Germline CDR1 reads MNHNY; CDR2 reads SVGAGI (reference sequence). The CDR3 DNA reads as TGTGCCAGCAGTTACTCCCGGGAAGATATCCACTTT. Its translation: CASSYSREDIHF.

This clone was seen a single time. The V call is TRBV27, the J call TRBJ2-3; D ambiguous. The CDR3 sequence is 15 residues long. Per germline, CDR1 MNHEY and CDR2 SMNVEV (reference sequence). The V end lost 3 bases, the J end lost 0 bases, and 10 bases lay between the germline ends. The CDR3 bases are TGTGCCAGCAGTTTCAATCGTGGAAGCACAGATACGCAGTATTTT. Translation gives CASSFNRGSTDTQYF.

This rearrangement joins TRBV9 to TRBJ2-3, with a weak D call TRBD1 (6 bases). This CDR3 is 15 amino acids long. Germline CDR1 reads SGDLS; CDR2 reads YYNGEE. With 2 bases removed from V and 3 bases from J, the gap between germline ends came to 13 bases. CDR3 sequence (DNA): TGTGCCAGCAGCGTGAGATGGGGGCAGACAGATACGCAGTATTTT. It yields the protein CASSVRWGQTDTQYF.

As DNA, the CDR3 is TGTGCCAGCAGTCCCAATTTACATCCTAACTATGGCTACACCTTC. Protein sequence: CASSPNLHPNYGYTF. This sequence joins TRBV6-5 and TRBJ1-2; D is uncertain. V lost 5 bases and J 0 bases, leaving 13 bases between the germline ends. This CDR3 contains 15 residues. Germline CDR1 and CDR2: MNHEY and SVGAGI.

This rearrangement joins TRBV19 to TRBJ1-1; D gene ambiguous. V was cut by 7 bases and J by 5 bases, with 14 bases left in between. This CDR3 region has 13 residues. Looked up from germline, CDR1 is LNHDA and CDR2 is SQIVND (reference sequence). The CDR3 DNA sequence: TGTGCCAGTAAATCCCGGGGATGGACTGAAGCTTTCTTT. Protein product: CASKSRGWTEAFF. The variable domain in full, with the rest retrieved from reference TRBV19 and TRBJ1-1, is DGGITQSPKYLFRKEGQNVTLSCEQNLNHDAMYWYRQDPGQGLRLIYYSQIVNDFQKGDIAEGYSVSREKKESFPLTVTSAQKNPTAFYLCASKSRGWTEAFFGQGTRLTVV.

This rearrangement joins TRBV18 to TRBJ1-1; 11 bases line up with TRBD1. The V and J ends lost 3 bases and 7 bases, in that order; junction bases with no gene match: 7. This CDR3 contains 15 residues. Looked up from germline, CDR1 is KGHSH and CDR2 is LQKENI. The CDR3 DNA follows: TGTGCCAGCTCACCTTACGGACAGGGGGCTAGTGAAGCTTTCTTT. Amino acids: CASSPYGQGASEAFF.

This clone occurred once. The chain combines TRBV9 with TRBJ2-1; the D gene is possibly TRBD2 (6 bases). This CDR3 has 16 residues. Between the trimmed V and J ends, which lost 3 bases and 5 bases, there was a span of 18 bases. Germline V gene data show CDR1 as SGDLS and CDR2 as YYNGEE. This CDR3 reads CASSGQGGEIHNEQFF. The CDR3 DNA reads TGTGCCAGCAGCGGCCAAGGAGGGGAGATCCACAATGAGCAGTTCTTC.

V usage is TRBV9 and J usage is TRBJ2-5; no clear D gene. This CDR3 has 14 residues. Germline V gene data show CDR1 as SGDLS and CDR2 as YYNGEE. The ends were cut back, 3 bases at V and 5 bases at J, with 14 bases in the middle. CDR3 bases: TGTGCCAGCAGCGGACACAGCCTGGGGGAGACCCAGTACTTC. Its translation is CASSGHSLGETQYF.

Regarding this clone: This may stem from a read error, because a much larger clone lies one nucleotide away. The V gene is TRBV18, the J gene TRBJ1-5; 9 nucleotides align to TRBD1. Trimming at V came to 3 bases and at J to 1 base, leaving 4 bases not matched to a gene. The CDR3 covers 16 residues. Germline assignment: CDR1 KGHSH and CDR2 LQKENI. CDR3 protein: CASSPTGTGSNQPQHF. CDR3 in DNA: TGTGCCAGCTCACCTACCGGGACAGGGAGCAATCAGCCCCAGCATTTT.

The CDR3 DNA follows: TGTGCCAGTAGTACAGGGGGCAATCCGTATGGCTACACCTTC. Protein: CASSTGGNPYGYTF. The gene calls are TRBV19 and TRBJ1-2; 8 bases line up with TRBD1. Trimming at V came to 4 bases and at J to 5 bases, leaving 6 bases not matched to a gene. There are 14 residues in the CDR3. The germline V gene encodes CDR1 LNHDA and CDR2 SQIVND (reference sequence).

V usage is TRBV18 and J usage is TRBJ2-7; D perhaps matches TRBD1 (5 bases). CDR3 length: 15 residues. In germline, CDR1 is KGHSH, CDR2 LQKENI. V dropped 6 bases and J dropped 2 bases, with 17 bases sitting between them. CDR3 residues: CASSRRGALPYEQYF. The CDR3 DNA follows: TGTGCCAGCTCCCGCCGTGGGGCCCTCCCCTACGAGCAGTACTTC. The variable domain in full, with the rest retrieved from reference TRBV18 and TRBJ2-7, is NAGVMQNPRHLVRRRGQEARLRCSPMKGHSHVYWYRQLPEEGLKFMVYLQKENIIDESGMPKERFSAEFPKEGPSILRIQQVVRGDSAAYFCASSRRGALPYEQYFGPGTRLTVT.

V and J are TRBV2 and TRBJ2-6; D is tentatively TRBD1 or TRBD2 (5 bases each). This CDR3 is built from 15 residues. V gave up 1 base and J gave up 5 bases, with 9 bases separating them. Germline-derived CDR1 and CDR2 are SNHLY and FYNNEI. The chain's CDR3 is CASSEERGRANVLTF. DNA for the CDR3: TGTGCCAGCAGTGAAGAGAGGGGCAGGGCCAACGTCCTGACTTTC.

This CDR3 is CASSHREQETQYF. In DNA, the CDR3 is TGTGCCAGCAGCCACAGGGAACAAGAGACCCAGTACTTC. The rearrangement links TRBV3-1 (or the pseudogene TRBV3-2) to TRBJ2-5; tentative D call: TRBD1 (5 bases). Germline CDR1 and CDR2: LGHDT and YNNKEL (reference sequence). V was trimmed by 3 bases and J by 2 bases, leaving 7 bases between them. CDR3 length equals 13 residues.

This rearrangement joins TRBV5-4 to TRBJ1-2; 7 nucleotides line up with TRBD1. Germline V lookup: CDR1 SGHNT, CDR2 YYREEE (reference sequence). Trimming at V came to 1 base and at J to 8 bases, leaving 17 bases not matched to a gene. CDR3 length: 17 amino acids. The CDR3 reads CASSLTPKGTGEEGYTF. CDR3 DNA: TGTGCCAGCAGCTTGACTCCTAAGGGCACAGGGGAGGAGGGCTACACCTTC. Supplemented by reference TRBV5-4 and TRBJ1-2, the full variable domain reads ETGVTQSPTHLIKTRGQQVTLRCSSQSGHNTVSWYQQALGQGPQFIFQYYREEENGRGNFPPRFSGLQFPNYSSELNVNALELDDSALYLCASSLTPKGTGEEGYTFGSGTRLTVV.

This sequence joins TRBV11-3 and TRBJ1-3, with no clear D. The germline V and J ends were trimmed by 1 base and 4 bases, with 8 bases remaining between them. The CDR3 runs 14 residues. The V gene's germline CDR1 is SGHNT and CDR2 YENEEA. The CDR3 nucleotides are TGTGCCAGCAGCTTAGGGGCTTTCGGAAACACCATATATTTT. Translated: CASSLGAFGNTIYF.

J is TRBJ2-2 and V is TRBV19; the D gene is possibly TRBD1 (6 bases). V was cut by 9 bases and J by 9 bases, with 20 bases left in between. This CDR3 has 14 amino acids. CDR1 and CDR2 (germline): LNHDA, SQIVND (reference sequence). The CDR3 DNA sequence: TGTGCCAGCTGTAATACAGGGCAGAGGAGGGAGCTGTTTTTT. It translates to CASCNTGQRRELFF.

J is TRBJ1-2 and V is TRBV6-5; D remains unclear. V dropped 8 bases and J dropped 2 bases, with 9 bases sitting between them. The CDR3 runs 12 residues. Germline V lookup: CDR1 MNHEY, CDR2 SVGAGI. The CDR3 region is CASQWHNYGYTF. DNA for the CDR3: TGTGCCAGCCAGTGGCACAACTATGGCTACACCTTC.

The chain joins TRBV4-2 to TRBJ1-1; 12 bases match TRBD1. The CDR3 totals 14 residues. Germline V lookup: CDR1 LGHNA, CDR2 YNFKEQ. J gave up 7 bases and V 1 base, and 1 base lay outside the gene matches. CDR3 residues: CASSQGDRGREAFF. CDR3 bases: TGTGCCAGCAGCCAAGGGGACAGGGGGCGTGAAGCTTTCTTT.

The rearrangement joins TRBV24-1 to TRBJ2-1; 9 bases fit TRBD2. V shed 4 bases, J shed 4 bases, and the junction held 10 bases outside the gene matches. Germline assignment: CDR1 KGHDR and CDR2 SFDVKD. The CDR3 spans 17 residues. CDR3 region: CATSDPRAGGGYNEQFF. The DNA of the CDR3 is TGTGCCACCAGTGACCCGAGAGCGGGAGGAGGGTACAATGAGCAGTTCTTC.

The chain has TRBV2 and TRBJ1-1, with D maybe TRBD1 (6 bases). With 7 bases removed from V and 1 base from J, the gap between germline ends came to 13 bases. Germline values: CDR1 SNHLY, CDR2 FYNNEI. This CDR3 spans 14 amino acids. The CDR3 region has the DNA TGTGCCAGCATTTGGGGCAGGGGGAACACTGAAGCTTTCTTT. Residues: CASIWGRGNTEAFF.

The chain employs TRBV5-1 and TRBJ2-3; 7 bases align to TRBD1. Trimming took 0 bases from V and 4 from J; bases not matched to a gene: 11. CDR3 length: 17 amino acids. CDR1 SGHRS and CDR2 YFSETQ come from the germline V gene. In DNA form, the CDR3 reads TGCGCCAGCAGCTTGGCCAAAGGGGGCCGTTTTTCAGATACGCAGTATTTT. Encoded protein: CASSLAKGGRFSDTQYF.